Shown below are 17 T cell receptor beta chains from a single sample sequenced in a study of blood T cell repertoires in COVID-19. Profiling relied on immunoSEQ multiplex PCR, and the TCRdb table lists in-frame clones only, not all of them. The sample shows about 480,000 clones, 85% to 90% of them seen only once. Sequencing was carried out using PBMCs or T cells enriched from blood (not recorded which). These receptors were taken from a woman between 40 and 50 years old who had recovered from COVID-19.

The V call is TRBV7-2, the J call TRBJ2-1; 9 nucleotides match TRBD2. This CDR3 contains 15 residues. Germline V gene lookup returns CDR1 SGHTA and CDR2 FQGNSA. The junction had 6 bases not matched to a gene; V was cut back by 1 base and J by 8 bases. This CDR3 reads CASSLEGLALYEQFF. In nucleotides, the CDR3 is TGTGCCAGCAGCTTAGAGGGACTAGCTCTCTATGAGCAGTTCTTC.

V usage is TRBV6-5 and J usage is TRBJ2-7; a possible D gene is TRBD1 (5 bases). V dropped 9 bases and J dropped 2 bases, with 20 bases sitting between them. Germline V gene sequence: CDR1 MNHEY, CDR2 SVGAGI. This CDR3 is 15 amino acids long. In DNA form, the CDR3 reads TGTGCCAGTGCGACAGATCCTCCCTACGCCTACGAGCAGTACTTC. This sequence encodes CASATDPPYAYEQYF.

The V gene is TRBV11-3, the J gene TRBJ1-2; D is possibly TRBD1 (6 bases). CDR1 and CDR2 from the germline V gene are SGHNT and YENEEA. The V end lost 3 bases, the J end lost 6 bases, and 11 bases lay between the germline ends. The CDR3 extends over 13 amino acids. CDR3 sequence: CASSFRSGDGYTF. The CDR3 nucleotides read TGTGCCAGCAGCTTTAGGTCAGGGGATGGCTACACCTTC.

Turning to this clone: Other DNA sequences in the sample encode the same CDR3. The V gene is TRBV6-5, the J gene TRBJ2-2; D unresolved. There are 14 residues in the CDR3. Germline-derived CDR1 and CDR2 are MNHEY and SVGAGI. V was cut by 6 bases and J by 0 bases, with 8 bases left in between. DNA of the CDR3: TGTGCCAGCAGCCTAGACTCGAACACCGGGGAGCTGTTTTTT. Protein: CASSLDSNTGELFF.

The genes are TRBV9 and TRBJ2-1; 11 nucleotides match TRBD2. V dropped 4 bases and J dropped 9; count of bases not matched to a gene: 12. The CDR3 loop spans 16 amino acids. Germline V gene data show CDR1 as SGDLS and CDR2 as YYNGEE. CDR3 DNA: TGTGCCAGCAGCCCCTTAGCGGGAGGGCCGGAGGGTGAGCAGTTCTTC. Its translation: CASSPLAGGPEGEQFF.

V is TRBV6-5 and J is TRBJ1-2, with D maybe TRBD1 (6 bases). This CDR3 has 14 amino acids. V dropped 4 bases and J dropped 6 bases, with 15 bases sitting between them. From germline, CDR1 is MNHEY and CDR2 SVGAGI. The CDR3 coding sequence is TGTGCCAGCAGTTCCTTCGGGGGGCGGAATGGCTACACCTTC. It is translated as CASSSFGGRNGYTF.

The CDR3: CASSLDRGVVGEQFF. As DNA, the CDR3 is TGTGCCAGCAGCTTAGACAGGGGAGTAGTTGGTGAGCAGTTCTTC. The chain employs TRBV7-2 and TRBJ2-1; 7 bases match TRBD1. The CDR3 is made up of 15 amino acids. CDR1 SGHTA and CDR2 FQGNSA come from the germline V gene. With 1 base clipped from V and 9 bases from J, the junction kept 9 bases outside the gene matches.

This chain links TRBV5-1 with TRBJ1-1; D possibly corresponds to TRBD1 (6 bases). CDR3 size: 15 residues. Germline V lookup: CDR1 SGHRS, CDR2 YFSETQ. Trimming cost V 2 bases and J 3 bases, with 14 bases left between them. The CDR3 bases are TGCGCCAGCAGCTTCAACAGGGCGCGGGACACTGAAGCTTTCTTT. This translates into CASSFNRARDTEAFF.

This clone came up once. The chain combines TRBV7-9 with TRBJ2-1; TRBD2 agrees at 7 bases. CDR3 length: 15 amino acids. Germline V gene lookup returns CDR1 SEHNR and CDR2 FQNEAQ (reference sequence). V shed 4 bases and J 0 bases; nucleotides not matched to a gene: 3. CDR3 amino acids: CASSSPSGSYNEQFF. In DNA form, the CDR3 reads TGTGCCAGCAGCTCCCCTAGCGGCTCCTACAATGAGCAGTTCTTC.

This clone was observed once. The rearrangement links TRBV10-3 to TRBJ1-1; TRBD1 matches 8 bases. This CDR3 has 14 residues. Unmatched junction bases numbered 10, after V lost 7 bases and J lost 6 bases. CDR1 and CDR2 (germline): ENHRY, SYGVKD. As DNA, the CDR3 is TGTGCCATCATCTCCGGACAGGGAAGCCCTGAAGCTTTCTTT. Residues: CAIISGQGSPEAFF.

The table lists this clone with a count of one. The CDR3 nucleotides are TGTGCCAGCAGCCACCTAGCGGATTTTAGCCGTGGCTACACCTTC. Its translation: CASSHLADFSRGYTF. V and J are TRBV3-1 (or the pseudogene TRBV3-2) and TRBJ1-2, with D unclear. Trimming took 3 bases from V and 7 from J, leaving 18 bases between them. This CDR3 comprises 15 residues. Germline V lookup: CDR1 LGHDT, CDR2 YNNKEL (reference sequence).

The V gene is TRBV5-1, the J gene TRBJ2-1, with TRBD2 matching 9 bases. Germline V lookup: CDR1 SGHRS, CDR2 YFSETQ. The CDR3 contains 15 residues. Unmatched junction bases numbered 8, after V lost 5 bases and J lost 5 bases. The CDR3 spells CASRDDLAGHNEQFF. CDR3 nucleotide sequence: TGCGCCAGCAGAGATGACCTAGCGGGGCACAATGAGCAGTTCTTC.

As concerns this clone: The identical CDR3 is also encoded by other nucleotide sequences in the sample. CDR3 DNA sequence: TGTGCCAGCTCCCCGGGACAGAATAATGAAAAACTGTTTTTT. It encodes CASSPGQNNEKLFF. This chain uses TRBV18 with TRBJ1-4; 7 nucleotides align to TRBD1. Trimming removed 6 bases from V and 4 bases from J; junction bases left unmatched: 5. Germline loops: CDR1 KGHSH, CDR2 LQKENI. This CDR3 has 14 amino acids.

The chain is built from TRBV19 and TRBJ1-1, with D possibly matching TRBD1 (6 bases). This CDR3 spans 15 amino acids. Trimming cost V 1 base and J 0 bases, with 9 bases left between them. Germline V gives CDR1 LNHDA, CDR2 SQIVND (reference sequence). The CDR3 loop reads CASSIGRGMNTEAFF. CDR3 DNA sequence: TGTGCCAGTAGTATAGGCAGGGGAATGAACACTGAAGCTTTCTTT. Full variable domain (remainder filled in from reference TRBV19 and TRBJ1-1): DGGITQSPKYLFRKEGQNVTLSCEQNLNHDAMYWYRQDPGQGLRLIYYSQIVNDFQKGDIAEGYSVSREKKESFPLTVTSAQKNPTAFYLCASSIGRGMNTEAFFGQGTRLTVV.

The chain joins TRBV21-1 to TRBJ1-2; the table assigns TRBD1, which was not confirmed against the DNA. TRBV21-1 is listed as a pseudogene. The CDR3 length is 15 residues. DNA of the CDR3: TGTGCCAGCAGCAATAGGACAGGGCTCACGTCTGGCTACACCTTC. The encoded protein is CASSNRTGLTSGYTF.

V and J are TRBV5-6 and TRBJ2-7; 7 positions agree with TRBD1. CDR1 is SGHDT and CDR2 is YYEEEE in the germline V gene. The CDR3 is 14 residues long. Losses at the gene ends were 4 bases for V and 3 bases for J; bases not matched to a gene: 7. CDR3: CASSQYNRGYEQYF. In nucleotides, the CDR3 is TGTGCCAGCAGCCAGTATAACAGGGGCTACGAGCAGTACTTC. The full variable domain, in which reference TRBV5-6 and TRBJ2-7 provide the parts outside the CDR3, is DAGVTQSPTHLIKTRGQQVTLRCSPKSGHDTVSWYQQALGQGPQFIFQYYEEEERQRGNFPDRFSGHQFPNYSSELNVNALLLGDSALYLCASSQYNRGYEQYFGPGTRLTVT.

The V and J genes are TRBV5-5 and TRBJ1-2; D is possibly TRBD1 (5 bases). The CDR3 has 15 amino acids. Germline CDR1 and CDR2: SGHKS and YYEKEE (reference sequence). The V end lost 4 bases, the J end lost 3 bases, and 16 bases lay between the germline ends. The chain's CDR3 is CASSPQGSGDYGYTF. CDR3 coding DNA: TGTGCCAGCAGCCCCCAGGGTTCCGGAGACTATGGCTACACCTTC.